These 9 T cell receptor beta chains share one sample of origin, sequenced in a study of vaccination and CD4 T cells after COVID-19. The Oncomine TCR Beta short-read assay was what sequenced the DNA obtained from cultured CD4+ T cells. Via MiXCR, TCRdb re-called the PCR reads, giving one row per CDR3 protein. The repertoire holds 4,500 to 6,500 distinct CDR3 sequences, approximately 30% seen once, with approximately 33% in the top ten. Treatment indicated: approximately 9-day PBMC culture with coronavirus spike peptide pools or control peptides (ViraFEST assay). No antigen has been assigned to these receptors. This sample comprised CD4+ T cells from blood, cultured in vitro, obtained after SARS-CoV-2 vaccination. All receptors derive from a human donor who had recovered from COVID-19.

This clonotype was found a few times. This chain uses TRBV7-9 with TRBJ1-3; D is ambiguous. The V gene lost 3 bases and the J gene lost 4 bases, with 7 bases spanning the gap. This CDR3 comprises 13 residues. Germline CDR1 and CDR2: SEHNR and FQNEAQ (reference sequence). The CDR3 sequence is CASSFVQGNTIYF. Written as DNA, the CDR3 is TGTGCCAGCAGCTTTGTTCAGGGAAACACCATATATTTT.

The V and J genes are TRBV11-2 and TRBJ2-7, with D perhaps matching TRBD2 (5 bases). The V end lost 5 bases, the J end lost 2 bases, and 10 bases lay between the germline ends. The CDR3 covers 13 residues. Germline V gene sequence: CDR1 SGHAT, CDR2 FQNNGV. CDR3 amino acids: CASSGSGPYEQYF. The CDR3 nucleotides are TGTGCCAGCAGCGGAAGCGGTCCCTACGAGCAGTACTTC.

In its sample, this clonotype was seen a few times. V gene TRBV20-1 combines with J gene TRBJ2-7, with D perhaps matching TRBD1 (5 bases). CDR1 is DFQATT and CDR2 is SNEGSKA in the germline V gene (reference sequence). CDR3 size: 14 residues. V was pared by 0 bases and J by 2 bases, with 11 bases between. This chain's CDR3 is CSAREGTGPYEQYF. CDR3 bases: TGCAGTGCTAGAGAAGGAACAGGACCCTACGAGCAGTACTTC.

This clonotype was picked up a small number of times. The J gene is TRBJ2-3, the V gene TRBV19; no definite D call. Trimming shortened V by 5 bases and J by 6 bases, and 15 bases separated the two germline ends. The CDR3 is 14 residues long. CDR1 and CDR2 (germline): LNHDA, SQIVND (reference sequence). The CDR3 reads CASSLLVGGDTQYF. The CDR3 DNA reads TGTGCCAGTAGTCTCCTCGTTGGTGGGGATACGCAGTATTTT.

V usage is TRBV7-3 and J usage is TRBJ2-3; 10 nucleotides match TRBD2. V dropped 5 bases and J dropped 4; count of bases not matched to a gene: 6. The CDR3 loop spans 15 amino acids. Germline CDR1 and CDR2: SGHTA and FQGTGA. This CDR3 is CASSPGLAYSDTQYF. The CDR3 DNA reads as TGTGCCAGCAGCCCGGGACTAGCGTATTCAGATACGCAGTATTTT.

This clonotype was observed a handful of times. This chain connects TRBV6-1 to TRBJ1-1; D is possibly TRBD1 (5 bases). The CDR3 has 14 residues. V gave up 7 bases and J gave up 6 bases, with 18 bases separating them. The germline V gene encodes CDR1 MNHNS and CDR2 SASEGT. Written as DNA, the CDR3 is TGTGCCAGCAATCCGGGCAGGGAGGTAGCTGAAGCTTTCTTT. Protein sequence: CASNPGREVAEAFF.

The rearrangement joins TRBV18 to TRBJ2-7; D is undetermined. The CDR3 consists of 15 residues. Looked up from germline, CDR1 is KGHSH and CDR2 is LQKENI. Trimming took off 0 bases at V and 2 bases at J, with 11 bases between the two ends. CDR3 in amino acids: CASSPPSDKTYEQYF. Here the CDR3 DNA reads TGTGCCAGCTCACCACCTTCCGACAAGACCTACGAGCAGTACTTC.

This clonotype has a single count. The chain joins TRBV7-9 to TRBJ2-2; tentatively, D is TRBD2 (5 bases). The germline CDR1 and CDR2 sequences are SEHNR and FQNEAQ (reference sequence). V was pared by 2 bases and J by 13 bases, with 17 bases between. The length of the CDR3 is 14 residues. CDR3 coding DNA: TGTGCCAGCAGCTTAAGTTTACCGGCAGGAGGGCTGTTTTTT. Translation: CASSLSLPAGGLFF.

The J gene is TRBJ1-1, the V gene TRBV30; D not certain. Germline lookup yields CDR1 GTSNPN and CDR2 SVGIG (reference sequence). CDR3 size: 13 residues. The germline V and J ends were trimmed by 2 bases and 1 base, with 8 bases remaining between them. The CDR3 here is CAWSSTPNTEAFF. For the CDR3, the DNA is TGTGCCTGGAGTTCGACCCCGAACACTGAAGCTTTCTTT. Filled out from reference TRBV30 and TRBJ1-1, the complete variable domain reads SQTIHQWPATLVQPVGSPLSLECTVEGTSNPNLYWYRQAAGRGLQLLFYSVGIGQISSEVPQNLSASRPQDRQFILSSKKLLLSDSGFYLCAWSSTPNTEAFFGQGTRLTVV.